Shown below are 23 T cell receptor beta chains from a single sample sequenced in a study of blood T cell repertoires in COVID-19. This table comes from immunoSEQ multiplex PCR, and its TCRdb copy is limited to in-frame clones, with some not included. The profile covers about 140,000 clones, with 65% to 85% appearing a single time and 4% taken by the ten largest. Sample: peripheral blood. All receptors come from a woman aged 55-75 years with acute or convalescent COVID-19.

This chain connects TRBV19 to TRBJ2-3; 8 bases line up with TRBD2. CDR1 is LNHDA and CDR2 is SQIVND in the germline V gene (reference sequence). The CDR3 runs to 18 residues. V was clipped by 3 bases and J by 4 bases; unmatched bases: 15. The CDR3 loop is CASSILSPLAGGSDTQYF. CDR3 nucleotide sequence: TGTGCCAGTAGTATTTTGTCGCCTTTGGCGGGAGGTTCAGATACGCAGTATTTT.

The chain is built from TRBV13 and TRBJ1-2; TRBD1 aligns across 7 bases. The CDR3 consists of 22 residues. CDR1 is PRHDT and CDR2 is FYEKMQ in the germline V gene (reference sequence). The V gene end was trimmed by 0 bases and the J gene end by 4 bases; junction bases not matched to a gene: 26. The CDR3 sequence is CASSLGVWTGDAKSLQPYGYTF. CDR3 coding DNA: TGTGCCAGCAGCTTAGGAGTGTGGACAGGAGACGCGAAGTCCTTACAGCCCTATGGCTACACCTTC.

The chain recombines TRBV5-5 with TRBJ2-5; D remains unclear. The V and J ends lost 1 base and 5 bases respectively, with 6 bases between them. There are 12 residues in the CDR3. Germline CDR1 is SGHKS and CDR2 is YYEKEE (reference sequence). CDR3: CASSLPAETQYF. CDR3 DNA: TGTGCCAGCAGCTTGCCCGCGGAGACCCAGTACTTC.

The chain couples TRBV15 to TRBJ1-2; possible D gene TRBD1, 5 bases. The CDR3 contains 14 residues. Germline values: CDR1 LNHNV, CDR2 YYDKDF (reference sequence). V gave up 3 bases and J gave up 4 bases, with 12 bases separating them. The CDR3 nucleotides read TGTGCCACCAGCAGGGACACCCGGGTCTATGGCTACACCTTC. Amino acids: CATSRDTRVYGYTF.

A single count supports this clone. The chain carries TRBV6-1 and TRBJ2-7, with 7 bases matching TRBD1. CDR1 is MNHNS, CDR2 SASEGT, per germline. CDR3 length equals 16 residues. The trim removed 0 bases at V and 3 bases at J, leaving 8 bases unmatched. The CDR3 spells CASSEALTGPYYEQYF. CDR3 bases: TGTGCCAGCAGTGAAGCCTTGACAGGGCCCTACTACGAGCAGTACTTC.

The rearrangement uses TRBV9 and TRBJ1-1, with D unresolved. The V end was cut by 4 bases, the J end by 1 base, with 8 bases between. The CDR3 extends over 13 amino acids. Germline CDR1 reads SGDLS; CDR2 reads YYNGEE. CDR3 region: CASSPTGNTEAFF. DNA for the CDR3: TGTGCCAGCAGCCCCACCGGGAACACTGAAGCTTTCTTT.

The chain couples TRBV28 to TRBJ1-2; TRBD1 matches 9 bases. In germline, CDR1 is MDHEN, CDR2 SYDVKM. CDR3 size: 15 residues. The ends lost 6 bases at V and 3 bases at J; junction bases unmatched: 8. The CDR3, as DNA: TGTGCCAGCAGGAAATTCCGGGACAGGGACTATGGCTACACCTTC. Translation gives CASRKFRDRDYGYTF.

In this sample, this clone turned up a few times. The chain joins TRBV30 to TRBJ2-1; TRBD2 agrees at 10 bases. The CDR3 covers 14 residues. V lost 1 base to trimming and J lost 9 bases; unmatched junction nucleotides: 6. Germline lookup yields CDR1 GTSNPN and CDR2 SVGIG (reference sequence). The CDR3: CAWSGLAGVLEQFF. For the CDR3, the DNA is TGTGCCTGGAGTGGCCTAGCGGGAGTCCTTGAGCAGTTCTTC.

This chain uses TRBV10-1 with TRBJ2-3, with a tentative D call TRBD1 (6 bases). Germline assignment: CDR1 WNHNN and CDR2 SYGVQD (reference sequence). The CDR3 covers 13 residues. V lost 8 bases and J 4 bases, leaving 13 bases between the germline ends. The CDR3 loop is CASHTGFADTQYF. CDR3 bases: TGCGCCAGCCACACAGGGTTCGCAGATACGCAGTATTTT.

The rearrangement joins TRBV19 to TRBJ2-3; TRBD1 agrees at 12 bases. Germline V CDR1 and CDR2: LNHDA, SQIVND (reference sequence). The ends lost 8 bases at V and 0 bases at J; junction bases unmatched: 3. The CDR3 covers 15 residues. The CDR3 reads CASGTGGISTDTQYF. The CDR3 bases are TGTGCCAGTGGGACAGGGGGCATTAGCACAGATACGCAGTATTTT. The entire variable domain, with the rest obtained from reference TRBV19 and TRBJ2-3, is as follows: DGGITQSPKYLFRKEGQNVTLSCEQNLNHDAMYWYRQDPGQGLRLIYYSQIVNDFQKGDIAEGYSVSREKKESFPLTVTSAQKNPTAFYLCASGTGGISTDTQYFGPGTRLTVL.

This sequence joins TRBV13 and TRBJ1-1; a weak D match, TRBD1 (6 bases). Trimming shortened V by 5 bases and J by 0 bases, and 10 bases separated the two germline ends. The CDR3 totals 14 residues. In germline, CDR1 is PRHDT, CDR2 FYEKMQ (reference sequence). The CDR3 coding sequence is TGTGCCAGCAGCCATGGGGGCATGAACACTGAAGCTTTCTTT. Its protein product is CASSHGGMNTEAFF.

This clone was observed a handful of times. V is TRBV27 and J is TRBJ2-2, with D tentatively TRBD2 (6 bases). This CDR3 spans 16 amino acids. Germline-derived CDR1 and CDR2 are MNHEY and SMNVEV (reference sequence). The V and J ends lost 3 bases and 2 bases respectively, with 13 bases between them. The CDR3 protein is CASSFEGGPNTGELFF. The CDR3 DNA follows: TGTGCCAGCAGTTTTGAGGGAGGCCCAAACACCGGGGAGCTGTTTTTT.

This chain uses TRBV10-3 with TRBJ2-1; TRBD2 matches at 11 bases. The length of the CDR3 is 13 residues. The junction had 3 bases not matched to a gene; V was cut back by 7 bases and J by 7 bases. The germline V gene has CDR1 ENHRY and CDR2 SYGVKD. As DNA, the CDR3 is TGTGCCATCACTGGGACTAGCGGAAATGAGCAGTTCTTC. Its translation: CAITGTSGNEQFF.

The genes are TRBV28 and TRBJ1-2, with 11 positions matching TRBD1. Germline V gene data show CDR1 as MDHEN and CDR2 as SYDVKM. The CDR3 runs 15 residues. V was pared by 6 bases and J by 8 bases, with 11 bases of the junction left unmatched. The CDR3 reads CASRGPRTGGRGYTF. The CDR3 DNA is TGTGCCAGCAGGGGCCCGAGGACAGGGGGCCGGGGCTACACCTTC.

About this clone: The same CDR3 is also encoded by other DNA sequences in this sample. The genes are TRBV28 and TRBJ1-3; D gene ambiguous. Trimming stripped 7 bases from V and 0 bases from J, with 10 bases between. The length of the CDR3 is 14 residues. Per germline, CDR1 MDHEN and CDR2 SYDVKM. The CDR3: CASTRVLSGNTIYF. The CDR3 nucleotides read TGTGCCAGCACGAGAGTCCTCTCTGGAAACACCATATATTTT. Complete variable domain (other parts from reference TRBV28 and TRBJ1-3): DVKVTQSSRYLVKRTGEKVFLECVQDMDHENMFWYRQDPGLGLRLIYFSYDVKMKEKGDIPEGYSVSREKKERFSLILESASTNQTSMYLCASTRVLSGNTIYFGEGSWLTVV.

The chain links TRBV5-4 to TRBJ1-1, with D maybe TRBD1 (6 bases). The ends were cut back, 4 bases at V and 5 bases at J, with 21 bases in the middle. Per the germline V gene, CDR1 is SGHNT and CDR2 is YYREEE (reference sequence). This CDR3 region has 16 residues. CDR3 DNA sequence: TGTGCCAGCAGCACGGATACAGGGCTGGGTTGGACTGAAGCTTTCTTT. As protein: CASSTDTGLGWTEAFF.

The chain joins TRBV12-3 or TRBV12-4 to TRBJ1-1; unclear D gene. This CDR3 has 13 residues. The ends were cut back, 3 bases at V and 4 bases at J, with 9 bases in the middle. The CDR3 sequence is CASSFRESTEAFF. CDR3 in DNA: TGTGCCAGCAGTTTTCGCGAGAGCACTGAAGCTTTCTTT.

V is TRBV7-6 and J is TRBJ2-5; perhaps TRBD2 as D (5 bases). This CDR3 spans 14 amino acids. CDR1 is SGHVS and CDR2 is FNYEAQ in the germline V gene. The V gene lost 1 base and the J gene lost 7 bases, with 13 bases spanning the gap. CDR3 protein: CASSLGSAGGTQYF. In DNA, the CDR3 is TGTGCCAGCAGCTTAGGTTCTGCGGGCGGGACCCAGTACTTC.

This clone was seen more than once but under ten times. The V and J genes are TRBV5-8 and TRBJ1-5; D not resolved. CDR3 length: 10 amino acids. Germline CDR1 and CDR2: SGHTS and YDEGEE. Deletions cut 0 bases from V and 13 bases from J, with 5 bases between. The CDR3 nucleotides are TGTGCCAGCAGCTTGGGAGGACAGCATTTT. Its protein product is CASSLGGQHF.

The J gene is TRBJ2-5, the V gene TRBV6-5, with TRBD2 identical over 7 bases. Germline lookup yields CDR1 MNHEY and CDR2 SVGAGI. This CDR3 comprises 15 residues. V was pared by 2 bases and J by 4 bases, with 7 bases of the junction left unmatched. The CDR3 bases are TGTGCCAGCAGTTACGCAGGACTAGAAGGAGAGACCCAGTACTTC. This gives the protein CASSYAGLEGETQYF.

The chain combines TRBV15 with TRBJ2-5; 11 bases match TRBD2. The germline V gene has CDR1 LNHNV and CDR2 YYDKDF (reference sequence). The V segment lost 1 base and the J segment 3 bases; nucleotides outside the gene matches: 4. The CDR3 contains 16 residues. This CDR3 reads CATSRGVGLAEETQYF. The CDR3 DNA reads as TGTGCCACCAGCAGAGGTGTGGGACTAGCGGAAGAGACCCAGTACTTC.

The V and J genes are TRBV13 and TRBJ2-1; the D is unclear. Germline values: CDR1 PRHDT, CDR2 FYEKMQ (reference sequence). The germline V and J ends were trimmed by 5 bases and 4 bases, with 15 bases remaining between them. The CDR3 totals 15 residues. The CDR3: CASSPSPSTYNEQFF. The CDR3 DNA reads TGTGCCAGCAGCCCGAGCCCATCAACTTACAATGAGCAGTTCTTC.

This chain connects TRBV5-1 to TRBJ2-7; 10 bases match TRBD1. After removal of 7 bases from V and 4 bases from J, the junction contained 8 bases not matched to a gene. Germline assignment: CDR1 SGHRS and CDR2 YFSETQ. This CDR3 is built from 14 residues. CDR3 sequence reads: CASVSGTGAYEQYF. CDR3 coding DNA: TGCGCCAGCGTCTCCGGGACAGGGGCGTACGAGCAGTACTTC. Combining the CDR3 with reference TRBV5-1 and TRBJ2-7 gives the whole variable domain KAGVTQTPRYLIKTRGQQVTLSCSPISGHRSVSWYQQTPGQGLQFLFEYFSETQRNKGNFPGRFSGRQFSNSRSEMNVSTLELGDSALYLCASVSGTGAYEQYFGPGTRLTVT.